This TCR beta chain was obtained from a study of blood T cell repertoires in COVID-19. About the study: Researchers got acute and convalescent COVID-19 samples from the United States, Italy and Spain. The cDNA or gDNA used as material had been derived from T cells, B-cell-depleted T cells, or PBMCs.

V was shortened by 2 bases and J by 7 bases, with 12 bases between the two germline ends. The CDR3 has 14 residues. Germline V CDR1 and CDR2: KGHSH, LQKENI. As originally analysed: Amplification of reference gene primers was used by the study to estimate nucleated cell counts. Profiling relied on immunoSEQ multiplex PCR, and the TCRdb table lists in-frame clones only, not all of them. The V and J calls and the clone size are those of that table, but D and trimming were determined from the DNA. The repertoire holds tens of thousands of clones, more than 85% seen once, with 3.1% in the top ten. The clonotype comes from a man aged 45-60 years with acute or convalescent COVID-19. Material: peripheral blood. J is TRBJ1-5 and V is TRBV18; possible D gene TRBD1, 5 bases. DNA for the CDR3: TGTGCCAGCTCACCAGGAGGGGTTGGCCAGCCCCAGCATTTT. Translation gives CASSPGGVGQPQHF. The full variable domain, rest sourced from reference TRBV18 and TRBJ1-5, is NAGVMQNPRHLVRRRGQEARLRCSPMKGHSHVYWYRQLPEEGLKFMVYLQKENIIDESGMPKERFSAEFPKEGPSILRIQQVVRGDSAAYFCASSPGGVGQPQHFGDGTRLSIL.